This T cell receptor (beta chain) was captured by sequencing in a study of shared clonotypes between healthy human individuals. Points from the study as a whole: It was anticipated that sequencing depth would influence how many clonotypes donors shared. Represented diversity (both genetic and exposure-history) was limited by the small number of donors.

Template for every sorted-subset replicate PCR totaled about 0.2 ug DNA, around 33,000 T cell genomes. The table came from immunoSEQ multiplex PCR; TCRdb's copy has only in-frame clones and leaves some out. The sample lists about 2,500,000 clones, around nine tenths occurring once. The study separated CD4+ cells into CD45RA+ naive and CD45RA-negative memory subsets. This clone was detected only a few times. The antigen is not known. The receptor's source is a man younger than 30 in good health. The sample was naive CD4+ T cells sorted from blood. As for subset: CD45RA+ positively selected.

The CDR3 bases are TGTGCCAGCAGGAACAAGTTCTCTAGCAATCAGCCCCAGCATTTT. Its translation: CASRNKFSSNQPQHF. This rearrangement joins TRBV5-8 to TRBJ1-5; D is ambiguous. Per germline, CDR1 SGHTS and CDR2 YDEGEE. V dropped 5 bases and J dropped 0 bases, with 12 bases sitting between them. This CDR3 has 15 residues.